Given below is one TCR beta chain in context. The V and J ends lost 4 bases and 2 bases, in that order; junction bases with no gene match: 17. In germline, CDR1 is SGDLS, CDR2 YYNGEE. The CDR3 loop spans 18 amino acids. This specimen comes from a study of blood T cell repertoires in COVID-19. Measured with immunoSEQ multiplex PCR; TCRdb has only the in-frame clones, and not every one. There are about 350,000 clones in the sample; 80% to 90% occur only once, and over 6% lies in the top ten. The sequence was collected from a woman aged 45-65 years with COVID-19, enrolled during active disease. The genes are TRBV9 and TRBJ2-7, with 8 bases fitting TRBD1. Sequenced material: peripheral blood. The CDR3 nucleotides are TGTGCCAGCAGCCCAGGGACAGGCTTGGGGGACCCGCCCTACGAGCAGTACTTC. It translates to CASSPGTGLGDPPYEQYF. Full variable domain (outside the CDR3, taken from reference TRBV9 and TRBJ2-7): DSGVTQTPKHLITATGQRVTLRCSPRSGDLSVYWYQQSLDQGLQFLIQYYNGEERAKGNILERFSAQQFPDLHSELNLSSLELGDSALYFCASSPGTGLGDPPYEQYFGPGTRLTVT.